This T cell receptor beta chain was recorded in a study of shared clonotypes between healthy human individuals. Notes on the study in general: Across a handful of donors, naive CD4 shared 5% to 6.5%, naive CD8 more than 3%, memory CD4 less than 2.5%, memory CD8 0.4% to 0.5%.

CDR3 length: 14 amino acids. The germline V gene encodes CDR1 SGHRS and CDR2 YFSETQ. With 5 bases clipped from V and 5 bases from J, the junction kept 8 bases outside the gene matches. The investigators split CD4+ cells into a CD45RA+ naive subset and a CD45RA-negative memory subset. Concerning this clone: The antigen is not known.

Assay execution proceeded at the deep level. Using immunoSEQ multiplex PCR, the repertoire was profiled, and TCRdb retains in-frame clones only, with some absent. The table shows 1,400,000 or so clones, with less than 99% occurring only once. The sequenced sample consisted of naive CD4+ T cells sorted from blood. Subset here: CD45RA+ positively selected. This rearrangement joins TRBV5-1 to TRBJ1-1; 8 positions match TRBD1. The source is a man aged 25-40 years in good health. As DNA, the CDR3 is TGCGCCAGCAGACAAACAGGGGGTAGGACTGAAGCTTTCTTT. Encoded protein: CASRQTGGRTEAFF. Drawing the rest from reference TRBV5-1 and TRBJ1-1, the complete variable domain is KAGVTQTPRYLIKTRGQQVTLSCSPISGHRSVSWYQQTPGQGLQFLFEYFSETQRNKGNFPGRFSGRQFSNSRSEMNVSTLELGDSALYLCASRQTGGRTEAFFGQGTRLTVV.